This TCR beta chain is drawn from a study of blood T cells in healthy people across ages (dated by TCRdb to between 2014 and 2016). About the study as a whole: In model experiments, roughly one uniquely barcoded TCR beta cDNA molecule per two T cells was captured by template switching. The study measured age-related changes in TCR beta repertoire diversity using deep sequencing normalized with unique cDNA molecular identifiers. The donors were divided into four age groups: young (average around 17 years), middle-aged (about 40), aged (approximately 62) and long-lived (around 80). To avoid experimental bias, donors of different ages were distributed randomly across sequencing lanes. For two donors (one aged 18 to 30 and one aged 80 or older), the study analyzed two additional independent replicas of 1 million unique cDNA reads from the same blood draw. Here is what the overall study found, with its caveats: Since profiling was done on bulk unsorted PBMCs, naive and antigen-experienced compartments could not be conclusively compared. The long-lived group showed more naive CD4+ T cells, fewer expanded clones and increased TCR diversity than the aged group, suggesting age selection. Total diversity estimates from one million sequenced T cells were considered lower bounds and underestimates. A strong correlation was found between observed TCR beta diversity and the percentage of naive T cells measured by flow cytometry. Observed TCR beta diversity per million T cells fell roughly linearly with age, and a significant reduction was already apparent by age around 39. Because the CMV infection status of the donors was unknown, age-related changes in expanded clonotypes may potentially have been confounded.

The donors were 40 or so Caucasian individuals from Russia, aged about 6 to 100 years, who were systemically healthy. Around 10 milliliters of peripheral blood were drawn from each donor into EDTA-treated Vacutainer tubes. Ficoll-Paque density-gradient centrifugation was used to isolate PBMCs, with at least 6.5 million per sample. Total RNA, at least 5 micrograms per sample, was extracted from PBMCs with Trizol reagent. The percentages of naive CD45RAhigh/CD27high T cells were determined by flow cytometry on a PBMC aliquot from every donor. The CDR3, from cysteine to phenylalanine, totals 15 residues. Only the CDR3 DNA is retained, 45 bases long and in frame from the first base. The germline V gene provides CDR1 MNHEY and CDR2 SVGEGT. Germline trimming: 8 bases from V, 0 bases from J; junction bases outside gene matches: 6. Library construction relied on 5' RACE. Data came from an Illumina HiSeq 2500. A second roughly 6 to 12 cycle PCR used a sample-barcoded 5' primer and a J-beta primer mix. Each TCR beta cDNA molecule received a unique molecular identifier from a template-switch 5' adaptor carrying 12 random nucleotides. Each sample yielded at least 3 million CDR3-containing paired-end reads. The Mint cDNA synthesis kit, primed by a TRBC-specific oligonucleotide, was used to synthesize first-strand cDNA from all RNA. Following uracil-DNA glycosylase treatment, a first 18-cycle PCR with universal primers M1SS and BC2_uni_R was performed on all cDNA. On the authors' methods: For normalization, 1 million high-quality reads, each with a distinct molecular identifier, were randomly selected from each sample. Instead of being binned into consensus sequences, reads with shared molecular identifiers were discarded. MiTCR, set to a Q25 quality threshold and the strictest error-elimination algorithm, was used for CDR3 identification, clonotype clustering and error correction. A nonparametric unseen species model with Euler transformation was used to estimate lower-bound total TCR beta diversity. TCRdb's own reprocessing of the public reads used fastp at Q25 and MiXCR and kept productive beta chains. Rows are combined by CDR3 protein, so each entry shows the most common genes and DNA. TCRdb, not the original authors, processed these V and J calls. In this sample the table shows more than 650,000 distinct CDR3 sequences, roughly 50% of which occur a single time. The ten largest make up about 42% of the sample.

In regard to this clonotype: This clone's antigen is unknown. Per-nucleotide qualities are absent, and no much larger clonotype sits a single base away.

This sequence was found in a man aged 80 or over in good health. Sequenced: blood. The chain joins TRBV6-2 or TRBV6-3 to TRBJ2-1, and 8 bases in between align with TRBD2. The CDR3 region: CASVPGGASYNEQFF. The nucleotides read TGTGCCAGCGTTCCCGGGGGGGCCTCCTACAATGAGCAGTTCTTC.